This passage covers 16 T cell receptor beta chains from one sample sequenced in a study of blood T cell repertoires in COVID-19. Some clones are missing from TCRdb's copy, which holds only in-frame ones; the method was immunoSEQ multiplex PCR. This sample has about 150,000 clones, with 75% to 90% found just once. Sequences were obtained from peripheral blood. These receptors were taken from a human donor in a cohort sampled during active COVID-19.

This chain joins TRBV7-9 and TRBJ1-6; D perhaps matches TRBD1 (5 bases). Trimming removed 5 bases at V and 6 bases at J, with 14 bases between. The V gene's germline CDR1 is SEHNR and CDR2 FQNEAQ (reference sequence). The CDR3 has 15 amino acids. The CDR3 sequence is CASSKEWGGNSPLHF. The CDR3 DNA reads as TGTGCCAGCAGCAAGGAATGGGGGGGTAATTCACCCCTCCACTTT.

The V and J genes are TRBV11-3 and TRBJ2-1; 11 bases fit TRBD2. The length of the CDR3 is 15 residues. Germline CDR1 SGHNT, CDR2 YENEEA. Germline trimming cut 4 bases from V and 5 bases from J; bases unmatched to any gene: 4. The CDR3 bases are TGTGCCAGCAGCTCCGGACTAGCGGGTAACAATGAGCAGTTCTTC. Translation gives CASSSGLAGNNEQFF.

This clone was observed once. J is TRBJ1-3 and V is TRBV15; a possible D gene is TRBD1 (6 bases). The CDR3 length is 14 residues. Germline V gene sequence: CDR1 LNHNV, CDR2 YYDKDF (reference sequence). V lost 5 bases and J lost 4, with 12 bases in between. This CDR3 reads CATSPGQLGNTIYF. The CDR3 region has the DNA TGTGCCACCAGCCCCGGACAGCTCGGAAACACCATATATTTT.

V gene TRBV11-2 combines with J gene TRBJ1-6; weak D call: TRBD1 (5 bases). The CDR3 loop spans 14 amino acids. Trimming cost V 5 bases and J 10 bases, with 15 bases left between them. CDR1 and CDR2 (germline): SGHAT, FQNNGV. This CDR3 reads CASSPQGGESPLHF. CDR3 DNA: TGTGCCAGCAGCCCCCAGGGAGGGGAGTCACCCCTCCACTTT.

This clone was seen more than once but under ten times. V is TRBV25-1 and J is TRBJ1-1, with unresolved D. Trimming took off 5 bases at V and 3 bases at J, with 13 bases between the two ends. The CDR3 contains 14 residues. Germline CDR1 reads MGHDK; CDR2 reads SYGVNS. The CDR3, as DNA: TGTGCCAGCAGTCACTTTGGTAGCGACACTGAAGCTTTCTTT. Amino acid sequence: CASSHFGSDTEAFF.

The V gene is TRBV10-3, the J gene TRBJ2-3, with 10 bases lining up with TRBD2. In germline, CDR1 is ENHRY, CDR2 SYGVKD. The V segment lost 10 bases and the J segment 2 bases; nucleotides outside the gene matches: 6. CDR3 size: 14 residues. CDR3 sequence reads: CATRLAGNTDTQYF. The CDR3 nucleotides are TGTGCCACCCGACTAGCGGGTAACACAGATACGCAGTATTTT.

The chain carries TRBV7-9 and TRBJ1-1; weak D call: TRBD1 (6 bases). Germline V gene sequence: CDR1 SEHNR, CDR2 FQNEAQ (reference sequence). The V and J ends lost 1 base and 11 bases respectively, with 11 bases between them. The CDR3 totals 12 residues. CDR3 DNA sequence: TGTGCCAGCAGCTTAGATGGGGGCCGTGCTTTCTTT. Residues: CASSLDGGRAFF.

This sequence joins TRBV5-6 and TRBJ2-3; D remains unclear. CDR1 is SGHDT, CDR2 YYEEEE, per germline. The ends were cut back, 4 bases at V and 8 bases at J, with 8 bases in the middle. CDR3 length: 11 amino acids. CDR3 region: CASSRSGTQYF. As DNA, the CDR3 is TGTGCCAGCAGCCGGAGTGGTACGCAGTATTTT. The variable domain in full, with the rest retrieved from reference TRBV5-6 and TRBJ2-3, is DAGVTQSPTHLIKTRGQQVTLRCSPKSGHDTVSWYQQALGQGPQFIFQYYEEEERQRGNFPDRFSGHQFPNYSSELNVNALLLGDSALYLCASSRSGTQYFGPGTRLTVL.

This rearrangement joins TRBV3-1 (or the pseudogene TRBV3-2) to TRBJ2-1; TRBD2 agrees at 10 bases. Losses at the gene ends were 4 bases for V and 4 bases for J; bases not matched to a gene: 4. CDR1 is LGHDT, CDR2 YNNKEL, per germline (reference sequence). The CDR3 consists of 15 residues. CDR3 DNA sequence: TGTGCCAGCAGCCTTGCTAGCGGGGGATACAATGAGCAGTTCTTC. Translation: CASSLASGGYNEQFF.

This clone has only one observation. The DNA for the CDR3 is TGCGCCAGCAGCTTGGAAAAGGGAGGCGGAGAGACCCAGTACTTC. Translating it yields CASSLEKGGGETQYF. The rearrangement links TRBV5-1 to TRBJ2-5; D may be TRBD2 (6 bases). V lost 0 bases to trimming and J lost 4 bases, with 13 bases between them. Germline V gives CDR1 SGHRS, CDR2 YFSETQ. The CDR3 is made up of 15 amino acids.

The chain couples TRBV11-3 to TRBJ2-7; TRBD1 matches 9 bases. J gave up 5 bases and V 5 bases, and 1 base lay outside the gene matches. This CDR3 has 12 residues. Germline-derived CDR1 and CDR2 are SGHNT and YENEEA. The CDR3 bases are TGTGCCAGCAGCCGACAGGGGGACGAGCAGTACGTC. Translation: CASSRQGDEQYV.

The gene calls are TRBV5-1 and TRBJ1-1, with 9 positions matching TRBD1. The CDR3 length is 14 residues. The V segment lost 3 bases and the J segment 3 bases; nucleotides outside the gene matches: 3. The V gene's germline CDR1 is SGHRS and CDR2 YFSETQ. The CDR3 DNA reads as TGCGCCAGCAGCTGGGGACAGGGTGACACTGAAGCTTTCTTT. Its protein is CASSWGQGDTEAFF.

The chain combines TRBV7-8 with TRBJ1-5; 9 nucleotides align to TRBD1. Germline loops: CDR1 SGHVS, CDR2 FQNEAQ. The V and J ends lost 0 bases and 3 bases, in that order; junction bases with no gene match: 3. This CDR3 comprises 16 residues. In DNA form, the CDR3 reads TGTGCCAGCAGCTTAGCACAGGGGGCGAACAATCAGCCCCAGCATTTT. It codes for CASSLAQGANNQPQHF.

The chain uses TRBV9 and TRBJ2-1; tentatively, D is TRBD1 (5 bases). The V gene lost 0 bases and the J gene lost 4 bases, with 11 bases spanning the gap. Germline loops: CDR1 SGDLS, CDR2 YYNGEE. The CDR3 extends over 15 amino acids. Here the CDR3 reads CASSVVGLRYNEQFF. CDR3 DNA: TGTGCCAGCAGCGTAGTGGGGCTGAGATACAATGAGCAGTTCTTC.

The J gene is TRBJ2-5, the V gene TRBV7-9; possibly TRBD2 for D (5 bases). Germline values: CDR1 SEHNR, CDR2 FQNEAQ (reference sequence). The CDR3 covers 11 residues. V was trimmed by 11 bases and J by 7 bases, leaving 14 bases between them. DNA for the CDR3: TGTGCCGAGAGGGTGGAGGTGACCCAGTACTTC. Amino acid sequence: CAERVEVTQYF.

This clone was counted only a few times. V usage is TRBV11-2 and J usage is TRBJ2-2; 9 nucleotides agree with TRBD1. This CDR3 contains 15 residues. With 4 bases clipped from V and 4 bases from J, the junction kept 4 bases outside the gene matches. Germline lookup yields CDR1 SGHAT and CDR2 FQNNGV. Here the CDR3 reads CASSWGTGSTGELFF. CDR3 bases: TGTGCCAGCAGCTGGGGGACAGGGAGCACCGGGGAGCTGTTTTTT.